This T cell receptor (beta chain) was recovered during a study of CD8 T cells in ankylosing spondylitis (TCRdb year 2017). About the investigation overall: T cell receptor beta repertoires were profiled in healthy donors and ankylosing spondylitis patients so that disease-linked TCR variants could be found. The full study cohort comprised around 25 ankylosing spondylitis patients and 85 to 120 healthy donors. Peripheral blood was sampled, and synovial fluid was additionally collected from ankylosing spondylitis patients.

What the authors observed across the whole study: Significant enrichment of the disease-linked clones was reported in matched synovial fluid samples from ankylosing spondylitis patients. Some of the motif variants had been reported before in the synovial fluid and blood of reactive arthritis patients, a finding that suggests common disease-initiation mechanisms. A TCR beta motif of fewer than 10 highly homologous amino acid variants appeared characteristic of blood from ankylosing spondylitis patients. The disease-linked clones had a CD8+ phenotype and were found at relatively low frequencies in peripheral blood.

Trimming leaves V shorter by 4 bases and J shorter by 3 bases, with the junction holding 14 bases beyond the gene matches. CDR1 KGHSH and CDR2 LQKENI are derived from the germline V gene. Taken from cysteine to phenylalanine, the CDR3 has 17 residues. CDR3 DNA is the only sequence kept; it has 51 bases, read in frame from the first base. This clonotype has more than one count but fewer than ten. Its antigen has not been determined. Base qualities are missing; no much larger clone stands one base away. Sequenced on an Illumina HiSeq 2500. TCR beta libraries were prepared by quantitative 5'-RACE with molecular barcodes. The paper's processing steps were these. To identify disease-linked TCR variants, a new computational method was used, one built on a probabilistic model of VDJ rearrangement. Using fastp trimming at Q25 and MiXCR clonotype assembly, TCRdb reanalyzed the public sequencing data and kept in-frame beta chains. Here each entry gathers all rows of one CDR3 protein and keeps the most common genes and DNA. The V and J calls and clone size are TCRdb's, not the authors'. For this sample there are 100,000 to 150,000 distinct CDR3 sequences; roughly 15% appear just once. The biggest ten clones account for around 3% of the sample.

This receptor was identified in a female donor with ankylosing spondylitis or in good health (not recorded which). The rearranged segments are TRBV18 and TRBJ2-7; 8 middle bases align to TRBD1. Specimen: blood, either unsorted or a sorted T cell fraction (not recorded which). The encoded CDR3 is CASSRSTGTGDVYEQYF. The nucleotides read TGTGCCAGCTCACGGAGCACCGGGACAGGAGACGTCTACGAGCAGTACTTC.